This T cell receptor beta chain is drawn from a study of early T cells in non-severe SARS-CoV-2 infection. The wider study: Bulk RNA taken from unsorted whole blood was sequenced, leaving chains unpaired.

Trimming removed 4 bases from V and 4 bases from J; junction bases left unmatched: 3. This CDR3 has 16 residues. Germline-derived CDR1 and CDR2 are LNHDA and SQIVND (reference sequence). The sample holds many counts of this clonotype. Unique molecular identifiers were attached to individual cDNA molecules. MiXCR, applied by TCRdb to the 5' RACE reads, yields one record per CDR3 protein. The table has about 35,000 distinct CDR3 sequences, 5% to 6% seen once. The chain couples TRBV19 to TRBJ2-2; TRBD2 aligns across 13 bases. Sequenced: whole blood. The origin of this receptor is an adult who was a healthcare worker with PCR-confirmed SARS-CoV-2 infection or an uninfected control (not recorded which). CDR3 protein: CASSRGLAGRTGELFF. CDR3 nucleotide sequence: TGTGCCAGTAGTAGGGGACTAGCGGGGCGCACCGGGGAGCTGTTTTTT.